Sequencing of this TCR beta chain was carried out in a study of blood T cell repertoires in COVID-19. Study-wide background: Sources were T cells, B-cell-depleted T cells, or PBMCs; the material itself was cDNA or gDNA.

Assay used: immunoSEQ multiplex PCR; TCRdb lists only in-frame clones, some missing. The repertoire holds about 180,000 clones, with roughly 84% as singletons. Germline V gene lookup returns CDR1 MGHRA and CDR2 YSYEKL. The CDR3 has 13 amino acids. Trimming took 5 bases from V and 7 from J, leaving 14 bases between them. The chain couples TRBV4-1 to TRBJ1-1, with a possible D match to TRBD1 (6 bases). The sample comprised peripheral blood. This clonotype was sampled from a middle-aged woman with COVID-19, enrolled during active disease. CDR3 in amino acids: CASSVTGPFEAFF. The DNA for the CDR3 is TGCGCCAGCAGCGTCACAGGGCCCTTTGAAGCTTTCTTT.